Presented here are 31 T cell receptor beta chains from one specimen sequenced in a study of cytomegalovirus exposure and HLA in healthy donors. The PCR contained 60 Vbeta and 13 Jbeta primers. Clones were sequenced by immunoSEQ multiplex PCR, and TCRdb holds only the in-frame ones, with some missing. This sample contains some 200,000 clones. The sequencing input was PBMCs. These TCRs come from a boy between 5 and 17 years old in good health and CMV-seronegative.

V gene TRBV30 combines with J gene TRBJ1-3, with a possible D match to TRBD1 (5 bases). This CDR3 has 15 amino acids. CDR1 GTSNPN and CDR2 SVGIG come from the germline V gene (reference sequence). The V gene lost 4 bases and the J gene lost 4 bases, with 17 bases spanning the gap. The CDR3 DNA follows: TGTGCCTGGACCCTAGGGCAGGGCTGGGGAAACACCATATATTTT. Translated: CAWTLGQGWGNTIYF.

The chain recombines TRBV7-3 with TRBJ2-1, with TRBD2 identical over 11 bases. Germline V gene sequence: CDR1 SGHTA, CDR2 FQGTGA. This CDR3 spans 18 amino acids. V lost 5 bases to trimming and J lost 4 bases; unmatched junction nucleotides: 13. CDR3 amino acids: CASSPERGTSGLYNEQFF. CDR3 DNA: TGTGCCAGCAGCCCCGAAAGGGGGACTAGCGGATTATACAATGAGCAGTTCTTC. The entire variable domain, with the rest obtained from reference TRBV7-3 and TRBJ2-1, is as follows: GAGVSQTPSNKVTEKGKYVELRCDPISGHTALYWYRQSLGQGPEFLIYFQGTGAADDSGLPNDRFFAVRPEGSVSTLKIQRTERGDSAVYLCASSPERGTSGLYNEQFFGPGTRLTVL.

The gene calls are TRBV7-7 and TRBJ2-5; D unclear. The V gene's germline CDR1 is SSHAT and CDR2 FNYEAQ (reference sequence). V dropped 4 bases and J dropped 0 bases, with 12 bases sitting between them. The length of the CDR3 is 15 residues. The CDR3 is CASSSGSEYQETQYF. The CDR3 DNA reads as TGTGCCAGCAGCTCCGGGTCGGAGTACCAAGAGACCCAGTACTTC.

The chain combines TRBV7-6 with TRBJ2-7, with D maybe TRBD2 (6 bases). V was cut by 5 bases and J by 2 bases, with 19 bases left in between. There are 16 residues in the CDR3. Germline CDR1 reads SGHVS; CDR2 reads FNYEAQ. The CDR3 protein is CASSPTLGTGAYEQYF. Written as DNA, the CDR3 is TGTGCCAGCAGCCCGACCTTAGGGACGGGAGCCTACGAGCAGTACTTC.

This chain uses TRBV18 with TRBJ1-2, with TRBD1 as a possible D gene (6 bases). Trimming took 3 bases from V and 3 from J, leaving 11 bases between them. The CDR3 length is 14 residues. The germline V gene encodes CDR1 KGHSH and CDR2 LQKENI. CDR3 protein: CASSPYRDDYGYTF. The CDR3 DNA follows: TGTGCCAGCTCACCTTACAGGGACGACTATGGCTACACCTTC.

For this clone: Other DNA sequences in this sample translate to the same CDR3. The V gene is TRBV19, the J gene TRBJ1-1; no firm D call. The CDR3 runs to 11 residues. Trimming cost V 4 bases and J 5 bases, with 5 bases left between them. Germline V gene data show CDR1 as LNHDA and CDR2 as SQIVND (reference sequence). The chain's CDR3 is CASSTYTEAFF. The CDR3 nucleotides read TGTGCCAGTAGTACCTATACTGAAGCTTTCTTT.

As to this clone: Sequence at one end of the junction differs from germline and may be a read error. This CDR3 reads CASSHSSRNTIYF. The CDR3 DNA is TGTGCCAGCAGCCACAGCTCTAGAAACACCATATATTTT. This chain joins TRBV7-8 and TRBJ1-3; D remains unclear. In germline, CDR1 is SGHVS, CDR2 FQNEAQ. The CDR3 extends over 13 amino acids.

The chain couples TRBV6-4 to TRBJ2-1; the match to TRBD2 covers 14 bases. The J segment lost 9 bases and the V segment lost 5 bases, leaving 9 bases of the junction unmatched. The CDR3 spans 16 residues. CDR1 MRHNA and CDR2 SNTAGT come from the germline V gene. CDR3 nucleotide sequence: TGTGCCAGCAGTTACAACTATGGACTAGCGGGGGGTGAGCAGTTCTTC. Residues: CASSYNYGLAGGEQFF.

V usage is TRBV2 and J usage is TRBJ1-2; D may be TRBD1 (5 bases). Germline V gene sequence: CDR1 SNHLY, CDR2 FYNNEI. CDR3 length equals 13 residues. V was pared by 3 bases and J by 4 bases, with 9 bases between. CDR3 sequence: CASSDDSPYGYTF. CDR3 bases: TGTGCCAGCAGTGATGACAGTCCCTATGGCTACACCTTC.

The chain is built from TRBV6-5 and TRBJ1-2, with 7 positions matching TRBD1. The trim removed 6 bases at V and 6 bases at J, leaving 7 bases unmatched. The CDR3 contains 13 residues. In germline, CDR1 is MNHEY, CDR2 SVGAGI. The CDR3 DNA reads TGTGCCAGCAGCCCGACAGGGTTAGATGGCTACACCTTC. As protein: CASSPTGLDGYTF.

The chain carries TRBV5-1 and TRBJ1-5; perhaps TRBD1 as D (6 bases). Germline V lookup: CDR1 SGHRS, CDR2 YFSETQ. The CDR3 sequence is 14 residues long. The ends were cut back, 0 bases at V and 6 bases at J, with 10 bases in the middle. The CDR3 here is CASSLAGVGQPQHF. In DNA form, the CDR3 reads TGCGCCAGCAGCTTGGCAGGGGTGGGTCAGCCCCAGCATTTT. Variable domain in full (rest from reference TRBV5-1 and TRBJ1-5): KAGVTQTPRYLIKTRGQQVTLSCSPISGHRSVSWYQQTPGQGLQFLFEYFSETQRNKGNFPGRFSGRQFSNSRSEMNVSTLELGDSALYLCASSLAGVGQPQHFGDGTRLSIL.

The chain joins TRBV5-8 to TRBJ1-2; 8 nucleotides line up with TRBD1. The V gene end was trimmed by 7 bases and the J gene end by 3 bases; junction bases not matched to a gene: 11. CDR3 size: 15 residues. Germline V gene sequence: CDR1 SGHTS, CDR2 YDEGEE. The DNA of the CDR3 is TGTGCCAGCGGGACCGACAGGGGCTGGGACTATGGCTACACCTTC. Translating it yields CASGTDRGWDYGYTF.

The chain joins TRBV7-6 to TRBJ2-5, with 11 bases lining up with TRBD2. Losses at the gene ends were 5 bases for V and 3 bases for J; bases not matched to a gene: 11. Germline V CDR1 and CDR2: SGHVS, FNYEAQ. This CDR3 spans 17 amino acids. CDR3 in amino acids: CASSPGLAGGDKETQYF. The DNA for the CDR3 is TGTGCCAGCAGCCCAGGGCTAGCGGGGGGAGATAAAGAGACCCAGTACTTC.

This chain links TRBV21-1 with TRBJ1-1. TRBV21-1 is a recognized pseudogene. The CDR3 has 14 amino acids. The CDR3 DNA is TGTGCCAGCAGCAAAGGAGTGGGGGGGTCAGAAGCTTTCTTT. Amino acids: CASSKGVGGSEAFF.

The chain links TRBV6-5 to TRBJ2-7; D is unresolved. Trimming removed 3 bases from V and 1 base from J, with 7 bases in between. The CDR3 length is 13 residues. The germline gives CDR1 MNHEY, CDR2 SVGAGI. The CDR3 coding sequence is TGTGCCAGCAGTTATCTAAGATCCTACGAGCAGTACTTC. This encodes CASSYLRSYEQYF.

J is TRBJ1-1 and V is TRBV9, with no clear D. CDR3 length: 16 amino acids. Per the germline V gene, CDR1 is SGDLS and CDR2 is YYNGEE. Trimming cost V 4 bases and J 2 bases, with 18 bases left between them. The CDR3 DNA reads TGTGCCAGCAGCCCAATTACCGGGAGAGCTAACACTGAAGCTTTCTTT. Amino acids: CASSPITGRANTEAFF.

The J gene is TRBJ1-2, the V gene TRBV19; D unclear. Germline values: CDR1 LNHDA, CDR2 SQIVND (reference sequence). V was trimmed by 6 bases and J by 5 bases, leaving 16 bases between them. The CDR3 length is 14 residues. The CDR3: CASSIGGSGYGYTF. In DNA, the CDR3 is TGTGCCAGTAGCATCGGAGGGAGCGGGTATGGCTACACCTTC.

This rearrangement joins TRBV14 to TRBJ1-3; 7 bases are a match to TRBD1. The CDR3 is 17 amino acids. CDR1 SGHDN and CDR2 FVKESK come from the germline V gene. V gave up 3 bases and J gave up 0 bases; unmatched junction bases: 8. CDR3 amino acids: CASSHPSTGISGNTIYF. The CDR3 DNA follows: TGTGCCAGCAGCCATCCTTCGACAGGGATCTCTGGAAACACCATATATTTT.

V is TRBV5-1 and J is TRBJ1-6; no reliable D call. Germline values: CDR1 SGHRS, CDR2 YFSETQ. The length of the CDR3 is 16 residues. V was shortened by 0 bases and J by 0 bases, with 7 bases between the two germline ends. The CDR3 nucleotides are TGCGCCAGCAGCTTGGTGGGGAGCTCCTATAATTCACCCCTCCACTTT. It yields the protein CASSLVGSSYNSPLHF.

The CDR3 region is CASSDVQGRAYGYTF. For the CDR3, the DNA is TGTGCCAGCAGTGATGTACAGGGGCGGGCCTATGGCTACACCTTC. This chain joins TRBV6-1 and TRBJ1-2; 7 bases align to TRBD1. Germline trimming cut 3 bases from V and 4 bases from J; bases unmatched to any gene: 8. There are 15 residues in the CDR3. Per germline, CDR1 MNHNS and CDR2 SASEGT.

Here the CDR3 DNA reads TGCGCCAGCAGGGGACAGGCACTCTACGAGCAGTACTTC. The encoded protein is CASRGQALYEQYF. The chain joins TRBV5-1 to TRBJ2-7, with 8 bases identical to TRBD1. There are 13 residues in the CDR3. Trimming removed 5 bases from V and 3 bases from J; junction bases left unmatched: 4. The germline V gene has CDR1 SGHRS and CDR2 YFSETQ.

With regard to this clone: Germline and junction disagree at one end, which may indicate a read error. CDR3 coding DNA: TGTGCCACCCGACCCTCTGGGGCCAACGCCCTGACTTTC. Encoded protein: CATRPSGANALTF. V and J are TRBV19 and TRBJ2-6, with D maybe TRBD1 (5 bases). The CDR3 sequence is 13 residues long. Germline-derived CDR1 and CDR2 are LNHDA and SQIVND (reference sequence).

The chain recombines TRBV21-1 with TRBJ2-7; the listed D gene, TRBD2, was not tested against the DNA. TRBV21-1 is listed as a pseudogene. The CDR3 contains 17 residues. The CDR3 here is CASSKAWRGQRGYEQYF. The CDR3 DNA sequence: TGTGCCAGCAGCAAAGCGTGGCGGGGGCAGAGGGGTTACGAGCAGTACTTC.

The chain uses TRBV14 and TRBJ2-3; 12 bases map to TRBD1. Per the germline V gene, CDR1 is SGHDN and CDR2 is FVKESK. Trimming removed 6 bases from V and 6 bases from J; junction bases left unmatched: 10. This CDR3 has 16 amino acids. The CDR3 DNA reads TGTGCCAGCAGTCTATTCCGGGACAGGGGGCTGGATACGCAGTATTTT. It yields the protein CASSLFRDRGLDTQYF.

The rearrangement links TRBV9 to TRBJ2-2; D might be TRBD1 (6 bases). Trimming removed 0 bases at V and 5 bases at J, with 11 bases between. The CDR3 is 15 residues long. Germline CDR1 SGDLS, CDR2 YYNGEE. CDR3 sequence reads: CASSVVGARTGELFF. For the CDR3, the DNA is TGTGCCAGCAGCGTAGTGGGGGCTCGGACCGGGGAGCTGTTTTTT. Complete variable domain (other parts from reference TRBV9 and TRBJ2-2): DSGVTQTPKHLITATGQRVTLRCSPRSGDLSVYWYQQSLDQGLQFLIQYYNGEERAKGNILERFSAQQFPDLHSELNLSSLELGDSALYFCASSVVGARTGELFFGEGSRLTVL.

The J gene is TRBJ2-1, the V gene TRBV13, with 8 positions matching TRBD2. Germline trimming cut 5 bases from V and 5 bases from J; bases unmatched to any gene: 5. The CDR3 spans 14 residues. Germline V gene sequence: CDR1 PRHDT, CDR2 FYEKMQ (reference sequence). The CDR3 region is CASSSTGGDNEQFF. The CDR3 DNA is TGTGCCAGCAGCAGCACGGGGGGGGACAATGAGCAGTTCTTC.

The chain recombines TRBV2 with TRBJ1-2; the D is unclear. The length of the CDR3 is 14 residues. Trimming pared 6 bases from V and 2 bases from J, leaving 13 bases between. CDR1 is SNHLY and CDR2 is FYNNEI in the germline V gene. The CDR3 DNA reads TGTGCCAGCAGCGAAATCGCGGCGAACTATGGCTACACCTTC. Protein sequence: CASSEIAANYGYTF.

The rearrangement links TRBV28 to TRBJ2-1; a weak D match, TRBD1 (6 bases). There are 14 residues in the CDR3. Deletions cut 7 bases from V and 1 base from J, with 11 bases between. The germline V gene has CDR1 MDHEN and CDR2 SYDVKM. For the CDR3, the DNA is TGTGCCAGCACCGACAGGAGTTCCTACAATGAGCAGTTCTTC. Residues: CASTDRSSYNEQFF.

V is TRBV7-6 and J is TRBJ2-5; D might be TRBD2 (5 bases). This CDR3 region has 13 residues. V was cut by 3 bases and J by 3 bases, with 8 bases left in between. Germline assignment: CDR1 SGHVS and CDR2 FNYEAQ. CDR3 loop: CASSFGLKETQYF. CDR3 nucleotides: TGTGCCAGCAGCTTTGGACTGAAAGAGACCCAGTACTTC. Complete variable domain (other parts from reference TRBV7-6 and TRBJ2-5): GAGVSQSPRYKVTKRGQDVALRCDPISGHVSLYWYRQALGQGPEFLTYFNYEAQQDKSGLPNDRFSAERPEGSISTLTIQRTEQRDSAMYRCASSFGLKETQYFGPGTRLLVL.

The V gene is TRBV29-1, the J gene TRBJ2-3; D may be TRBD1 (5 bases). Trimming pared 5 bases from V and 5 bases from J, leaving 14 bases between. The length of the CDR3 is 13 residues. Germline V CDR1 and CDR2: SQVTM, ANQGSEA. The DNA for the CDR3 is TGCAGCGTTACGGACATAACACGAGATACGCAGTATTTT. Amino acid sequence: CSVTDITRDTQYF.

CDR3 sequence reads: CASSLPTGAEAFF. In DNA, the CDR3 is TGTGCCAGCAGCCTCCCGACGGGGGCTGAAGCTTTCTTT. This rearrangement joins TRBV5-4 to TRBJ1-1; TRBD1 might be the D (5 bases). The CDR3 loop spans 13 amino acids. Trimming stripped 4 bases from V and 6 bases from J, with 13 bases between. CDR1 SGHNT and CDR2 YYREEE come from the germline V gene (reference sequence).